These 27 T cell receptor beta chains were all obtained from the same sample, sequenced in a study of OX40 agonist ivuxolimab in advanced cancers. Sequencing used immunoSEQ multiplex PCR; TCRdb keeps in-frame clones, though not all of them. Among about 28,000 clones, almost 80% were seen once, and the ten largest hold more than 9.5%. The material sequenced was CD4+ or CD8+ T cells sorted from blood, taken in a trial of the OX40 agonist ivuxolimab. All receptors come from an adult with an advanced solid tumor such as melanoma, head and neck, liver or kidney cancer.

The rearrangement joins TRBV19 to TRBJ1-3; D uncertain. V shed 5 bases and J shed 6 bases, with 11 bases lying between them. The germline V gene encodes CDR1 LNHDA and CDR2 SQIVND (reference sequence). CDR3 length: 13 amino acids. The CDR3 region has the DNA TGTGCCAGTAGTTGGGCGGCAGAAAACACCATATATTTT. Amino acids: CASSWAAENTIYF.

This chain links TRBV6-1 with TRBJ1-1; no firm D call. The CDR3 is 13 residues long. V was clipped by 7 bases and J by 0 bases, with 9 bases between them. Germline-derived CDR1 and CDR2 are MNHNS and SASEGT. CDR3 loop: CASTHSMNTEAFF. The CDR3 coding sequence is TGTGCCAGCACTCACAGCATGAACACTGAAGCTTTCTTT.

The chain links TRBV28 to TRBJ2-7; D uncertain. Trimming shortened V by 10 bases and J by 0 bases, and 10 bases separated the two germline ends. Germline CDR1 MDHEN, CDR2 SYDVKM. The CDR3 consists of 12 residues. The chain's CDR3 is CATGPSSYEQYF. The DNA for the CDR3 is TGTGCCACAGGACCGAGCTCCTACGAGCAGTACTTC.

The chain links TRBV11-2 to TRBJ2-5; D possibly matches TRBD1 or TRBD2 (5 bases each). CDR3 length: 15 residues. V was cut by 5 bases and J by 1 base, with 14 bases left in between. From germline, CDR1 is SGHAT and CDR2 FQNNGV. CDR3 sequence: CASSGPGTVQETQYF. The CDR3 coding sequence is TGTGCCAGCAGCGGGCCCGGGACGGTCCAAGAGACCCAGTACTTC. The entire variable domain, with the rest obtained from reference TRBV11-2 and TRBJ2-5, is as follows: EAGVAQSPRYKIIEKRQSVAFWCNPISGHATLYWYQQILGQGPKLLIQFQNNGVVDDSQLPKDRFSAERLKGVDSTLKIQPAKLEDSAVYLCASSGPGTVQETQYFGPGTRLLVL.

This clone turned up a few times. This chain uses TRBV13 with TRBJ2-1; 7 positions agree with TRBD2. V was clipped by 4 bases and J by 12 bases; unmatched bases: 15. CDR1 and CDR2 from the germline V gene are PRHDT and FYEKMQ (reference sequence). The CDR3 consists of 15 residues. In nucleotides, the CDR3 is TGTGCCAGCAGCTCATCCGGGACTTTAGGGGAGGGGCAGTTCTTC. Its translation is CASSSSGTLGEGQFF.

The chain combines TRBV5-5 with TRBJ1-2; TRBD1 is a possible D gene (6 bases). This CDR3 has 12 residues. Germline V gene data show CDR1 as SGHKS and CDR2 as YYEKEE (reference sequence). The ends were cut back, 2 bases at V and 10 bases at J, with 12 bases in the middle. CDR3 protein: CASSFTGRDYTF. The CDR3 coding sequence is TGTGCCAGCAGCTTTACAGGGCGGGACTACACCTTC.

The gene calls are TRBV5-4 and TRBJ1-2; D might be TRBD1 (5 bases). The CDR3 extends over 14 amino acids. The V end lost 0 bases, the J end lost 4 bases, and 10 bases lay between the germline ends. The V gene's germline CDR1 is SGHNT and CDR2 YYREEE (reference sequence). CDR3: CASSLEQGTYGYTF. CDR3 coding DNA: TGTGCCAGCAGCTTGGAGCAGGGTACCTATGGCTACACCTTC.

V usage is TRBV5-4 and J usage is TRBJ2-2, with 8 positions matching TRBD2. V shed 0 bases, J shed 0 bases, and the junction held 4 bases outside the gene matches. Looked up from germline, CDR1 is SGHNT and CDR2 is YYREEE (reference sequence). The CDR3 spans 17 residues. The CDR3 reads CASSLGTSSTNTGELFF. The CDR3 DNA reads TGTGCCAGCAGCTTGGGGACTAGCTCTACGAACACCGGGGAGCTGTTTTTT.

This clone was counted between two and nine times. The V call is TRBV29-1, the J call TRBJ2-7; 7 nucleotides match TRBD1. Germline V gene lookup returns CDR1 SQVTM and CDR2 ANQGSEA. The CDR3 contains 14 residues. V gave up 3 bases and J gave up 0 bases; unmatched junction bases: 5. In DNA, the CDR3 is TGCAGCGTTGAGGTGACAGGGACCTCCTACGAGCAGTACTTC. It is translated as CSVEVTGTSYEQYF.

This rearrangement joins TRBV25-1 to TRBJ1-2, with D hard to call. Germline values: CDR1 MGHDK, CDR2 SYGVNS. The V gene lost 2 bases and the J gene lost 4 bases, with 5 bases spanning the gap. CDR3 length: 12 amino acids. The CDR3 coding sequence is TGTGCCAGCAGTGAAATTCGCTATGGCTACACCTTC. Its translation is CASSEIRYGYTF.

The V gene is TRBV2, the J gene TRBJ2-4, with D perhaps TRBD1 or TRBD2 (5 bases each). Germline CDR1 reads SNHLY; CDR2 reads FYNNEI. This CDR3 spans 12 amino acids. Trimming took 7 bases from V and 4 from J, leaving 8 bases between them. CDR3 nucleotides: TGTGCCAGCATGGGACGGAAAAACATTCAGTACTTC. Translation gives CASMGRKNIQYF.

As DNA, the CDR3 is TGTGCCAGCAGTACCCTTAGCGGGGGATTCTACAATGAGCAGTTCTTC. This codes for CASSTLSGGFYNEQFF. This rearrangement joins TRBV27 to TRBJ2-1; 9 nucleotides line up with TRBD2. CDR1 is MNHEY, CDR2 SMNVEV, per germline (reference sequence). The CDR3 covers 16 residues. With V trimmed by 5 bases and J by 3 bases, 8 bases remained unmatched.

This clone counts as medium-sized. Other DNA sequences in this sample translate to the same CDR3. The chain carries TRBV9 and TRBJ1-3; no clear D. The CDR3 covers 16 residues. V lost 0 bases and J lost 0, with 10 bases in between. CDR1 and CDR2 (germline): SGDLS, YYNGEE. DNA of the CDR3: TGTGCCAGCAGCGTAGCTTACAGAAGCTCTGGAAACACCATATATTTT. This translates into CASSVAYRSSGNTIYF. The full variable domain, completed using reference TRBV9 and TRBJ1-3, is DSGVTQTPKHLITATGQRVTLRCSPRSGDLSVYWYQQSLDQGLQFLIQYYNGEERAKGNILERFSAQQFPDLHSELNLSSLELGDSALYFCASSVAYRSSGNTIYFGEGSWLTVV.

This clone was observed once. J is TRBJ1-5 and V is TRBV9; D remains ambiguous. V was cut by 0 bases and J by 3 bases, with 10 bases left in between. Germline V lookup: CDR1 SGDLS, CDR2 YYNGEE. The CDR3 sequence is 15 residues long. CDR3 nucleotides: TGTGCCAGCAGCGTAGACGGGCAGTACAATCAGCCCCAGCATTTT. Residues: CASSVDGQYNQPQHF.

This clone appeared a few times. The chain couples TRBV7-3 to TRBJ2-1; possibly TRBD1 or TRBD2 for D (5 bases each). Germline assignment: CDR1 SGHTA and CDR2 FQGTGA. V dropped 3 bases and J dropped 7 bases, with 10 bases sitting between them. This CDR3 comprises 13 residues. For the CDR3, the DNA is TGTGCCAGCAGCTTTGGGGGTTTAAATGAGCAGTTCTTC. Translating gives CASSFGGLNEQFF.

The rearrangement joins TRBV9 to TRBJ2-3; 11 bases fit TRBD2. V lost 2 bases and J lost 7; bases outside the gene matches: 3. Germline CDR1 is SGDLS and CDR2 is YYNGEE. This CDR3 spans 14 amino acids. CDR3 loop: CASSVTSGDHTQYF. The CDR3 DNA sequence: TGTGCCAGCAGCGTGACTAGCGGGGATCATACGCAGTATTTT.

The chain recombines TRBV6-5 with TRBJ1-2; D unresolved. This CDR3 has 15 amino acids. The germline CDR1 and CDR2 sequences are MNHEY and SVGAGI. Trimming cost V 0 bases and J 0 bases, with 8 bases left between them. CDR3 in DNA: TGTGCCAGCAGTTACTCGGGAGTTGCTAACTATGGCTACACCTTC. Protein: CASSYSGVANYGYTF.

J is TRBJ2-5 and V is TRBV5-6; D is possibly TRBD1 (5 bases). Germline loops: CDR1 SGHDT, CDR2 YYEEEE. The CDR3 is made up of 13 amino acids. The V end was cut by 4 bases, the J end by 7 bases, with 14 bases between. CDR3 DNA: TGTGCCAGCAGCCCGCAGGGCCTGGGGACCCAGTACTTC. Encoded protein: CASSPQGLGTQYF.

V is TRBV4-2 and J is TRBJ2-3, with 8 bases that match TRBD2. Germline lookup yields CDR1 LGHNA and CDR2 YNFKEQ. After removal of 0 bases from V and 2 bases from J, the junction contained 10 bases not matched to a gene. The CDR3 consists of 18 residues. CDR3 DNA sequence: TGTGCCAGCAGCCAAGAAGGTGCGAGCGGGGGACTCACAGATACGCAGTATTTT. This translates into CASSQEGASGGLTDTQYF.

The chain is built from TRBV10-3 and TRBJ1-3; no firm D call. V gave up 0 bases and J gave up 1 base, with 4 bases separating them. The germline V gene encodes CDR1 ENHRY and CDR2 SYGVKD. This CDR3 comprises 14 residues. CDR3 loop: CAISESGSGNTIYF. The CDR3 DNA sequence: TGTGCCATCAGTGAGTCAGGGTCTGGAAACACCATATATTTT.

The V and J genes are TRBV7-9 and TRBJ2-1; D call uncertain. Trimming cost V 7 bases and J 10 bases, with 11 bases left between them. The CDR3 loop spans 11 amino acids. The germline gives CDR1 SEHNR, CDR2 FQNEAQ (reference sequence). Here the CDR3 reads CASNESGEQFF. The CDR3 bases are TGTGCCAGCAACGAAAGTGGGGAGCAGTTCTTC.

The chain carries TRBV6-5 and TRBJ2-3; tentatively, D is TRBD2 (5 bases). The V gene lost 2 bases and the J gene lost 7 bases, with 13 bases spanning the gap. Germline CDR1 is MNHEY and CDR2 is SVGAGI. The CDR3 has 14 amino acids. The CDR3: CASSYGVEGYTQYF. The CDR3 bases are TGTGCCAGCAGTTACGGGGTCGAGGGATATACGCAGTATTTT.

The chain carries TRBV19 and TRBJ1-1; D unresolved. The V and J ends lost 2 bases and 1 base respectively, with 11 bases between them. The CDR3 length is 15 residues. CDR1 LNHDA and CDR2 SQIVND come from the germline V gene (reference sequence). CDR3: CASSIRAAGNTEAFF. CDR3 DNA sequence: TGTGCCAGTAGTATAAGGGCTGCAGGGAACACTGAAGCTTTCTTT.

The chain carries TRBV30 and TRBJ2-7; 7 bases line up with TRBD2. The germline CDR1 and CDR2 sequences are GTSNPN and SVGIG (reference sequence). V lost 8 bases and J lost 6; bases outside the gene matches: 4. The CDR3 length is 10 residues. The CDR3 sequence is CAGGEGEQYF. CDR3 sequence (DNA): TGTGCCGGAGGGGAGGGCGAGCAGTACTTC.

The chain combines TRBV14 with TRBJ1-2; D gene ambiguous. Trimming pared 6 bases from V and 0 bases from J, leaving 8 bases between. The CDR3 contains 13 residues. Germline V gene lookup returns CDR1 SGHDN and CDR2 FVKESK. DNA of the CDR3: TGTGCCAGCAGTGGGGATTCTAACTATGGCTACACCTTC. Translation: CASSGDSNYGYTF. The variable domain in full, with the rest retrieved from reference TRBV14 and TRBJ1-2, is EAGVTQFPSHSVIEKGQTVTLRCDPISGHDNLYWYRRVMGKEIKFLLHFVKESKQDESGMPNNRFLAERTGGTYSTLKVQPAELEDSGVYFCASSGDSNYGYTFGSGTRLTVV.

The chain has TRBV27 and TRBJ1-5; weak D call: TRBD1 (5 bases). CDR1 and CDR2 (germline): MNHEY, SMNVEV (reference sequence). Trimming shortened V by 5 bases and J by 1 base, and 12 bases separated the two germline ends. CDR3 length: 15 residues. CDR3 sequence reads: CASSIYPGSNQPQHF. In nucleotides, the CDR3 is TGTGCCAGCAGTATTTACCCAGGGAGCAATCAGCCCCAGCATTTT.

The chain combines TRBV2 with TRBJ1-5; maybe TRBD1 (6 bases). Germline V gene lookup returns CDR1 SNHLY and CDR2 FYNNEI. CDR3 length: 14 amino acids. Trimming left V 1 base short and J 7 bases short, with 11 bases between. The CDR3 reads CASSEEGGRQPQHF. In DNA, the CDR3 is TGTGCCAGCAGTGAAGAAGGGGGTAGGCAGCCCCAGCATTTT.